The clone carrying this TCR beta chain was detected a few times. The target antigen is unknown. This record comes from a study of T-cell memory formation after mild COVID-19. Study-wide results and limits: Mainly CM and EM harbored the contracting CD4+ clones; mainly EMRA harbored the CD8+ ones.

The 5'RACE method, run with constant-segment primers, produced TCR alpha and TCR beta cDNA libraries (carrying sample barcodes and UMIs). TCRdb used MiXCR to reprocess the 5' RACE reads, holding one entry per CDR3 protein. The data contain hundreds of thousands of distinct CDR3 sequences, around 13% of them singletons. The V and J ends lost 5 bases and 9 bases, in that order; junction bases with no gene match: 11. The CDR3 runs to 14 residues. The germline V gene has CDR1 MNHEY and CDR2 SVGEGT. The chain uses TRBV6-2 or TRBV6-3 and TRBJ2-5, with 8 bases matching TRBD2. The receptor was isolated from a man in his late teens or twenties who had mild COVID-19 (a few samples of this study predate the infection). Cell type and time point are not known. The sample was PBMCs or a T cell subset sorted from them (not recorded which). CDR3: CASSPRGARVAQYF. CDR3 DNA: TGTGCCAGCAGTCCGCGGGGGGCGAGAGTGGCCCAGTACTTC.